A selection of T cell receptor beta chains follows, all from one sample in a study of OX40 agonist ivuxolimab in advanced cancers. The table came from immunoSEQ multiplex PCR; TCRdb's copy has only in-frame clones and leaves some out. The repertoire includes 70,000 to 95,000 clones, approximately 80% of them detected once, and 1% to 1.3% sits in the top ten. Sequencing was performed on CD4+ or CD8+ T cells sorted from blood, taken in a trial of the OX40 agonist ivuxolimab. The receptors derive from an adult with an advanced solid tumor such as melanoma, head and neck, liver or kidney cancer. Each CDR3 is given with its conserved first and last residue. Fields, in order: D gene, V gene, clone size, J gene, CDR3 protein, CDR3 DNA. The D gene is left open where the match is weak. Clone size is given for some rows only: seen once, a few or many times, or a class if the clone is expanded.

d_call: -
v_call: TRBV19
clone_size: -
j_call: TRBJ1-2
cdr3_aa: CASSMTAGDEGYTF
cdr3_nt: TGTGCCAGTAGTATGACGGCGGGGGATGAGGGCTACACCTTC

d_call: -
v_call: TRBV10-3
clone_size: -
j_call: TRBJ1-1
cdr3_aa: CAISELQDMNTEAFF
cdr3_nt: TGTGCCATCAGTGAGTTACAAGACATGAACACTGAAGCTTTCTTT

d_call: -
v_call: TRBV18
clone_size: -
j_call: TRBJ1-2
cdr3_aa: CASSPEREGSRYTF
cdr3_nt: TGTGCCAGCTCACCGGAAAGGGAAGGAAGTCGCTACACCTTC

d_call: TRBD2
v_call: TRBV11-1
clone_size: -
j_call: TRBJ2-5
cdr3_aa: CASSPRAGGPKTQYF
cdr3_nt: TGTGCCAGCAGCCCTAGAGCGGGGGGGCCGAAGACCCAGTACTTC

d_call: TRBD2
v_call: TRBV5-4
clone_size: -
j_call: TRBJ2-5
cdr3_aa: CASSLEGLAGYETQYF
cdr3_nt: TGTGCCAGCAGCTTGGAGGGACTAGCGGGGTATGAGACCCAGTACTTC

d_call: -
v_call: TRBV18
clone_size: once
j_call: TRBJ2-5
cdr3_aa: CASSPGGEETQYF
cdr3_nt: TGTGCCAGCTCACCGGGCGGGGAGGAGACCCAGTACTTC

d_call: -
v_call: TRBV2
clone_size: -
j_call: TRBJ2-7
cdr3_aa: CASRGGYEQYF
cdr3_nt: TGTGCCAGCAGGGGGGGATACGAGCAGTACTTC

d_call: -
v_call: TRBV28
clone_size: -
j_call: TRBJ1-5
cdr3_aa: CASSLLSGSSNQPQHF
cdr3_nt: TGTGCCAGCAGTTTATTGTCAGGGTCTAGCAATCAGCCCCAGCATTTT

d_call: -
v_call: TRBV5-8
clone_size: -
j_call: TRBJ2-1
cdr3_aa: CASSYGPLRDEQFF
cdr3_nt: TGTGCCAGCAGCTATGGCCCCCTCAGGGATGAGCAGTTCTTC

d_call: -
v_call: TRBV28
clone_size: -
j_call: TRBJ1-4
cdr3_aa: CASSLAGEHEKLFF
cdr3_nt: TGTGCCAGCAGTTTGGCAGGGGAACATGAAAAACTGTTTTTT

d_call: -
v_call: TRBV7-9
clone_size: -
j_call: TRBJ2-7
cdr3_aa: CASSRVVYEQYF
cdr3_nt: TGTGCCAGCAGCCGCGTAGTTTACGAGCAGTACTTC

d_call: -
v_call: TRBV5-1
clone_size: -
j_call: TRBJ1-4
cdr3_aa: CASSVTATNEKLFF
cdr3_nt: TGCGCCAGCAGCGTGACGGCTACTAATGAAAAACTGTTTTTT

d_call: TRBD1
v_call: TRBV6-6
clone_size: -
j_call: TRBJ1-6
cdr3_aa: CASSYQGGNSPLHF
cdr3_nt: TGTGCCAGCAGTTACCAGGGGGGTAATTCACCCCTCCACTTT

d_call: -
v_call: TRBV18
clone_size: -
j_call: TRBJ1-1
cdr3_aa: CASSPPSFQENTEAFF
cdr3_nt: TGTGCCAGCTCACCACCATCATTCCAGGAAAACACTGAAGCTTTCTTT

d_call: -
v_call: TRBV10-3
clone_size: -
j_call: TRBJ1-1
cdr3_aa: CAIRTGQLPGNTEAFF
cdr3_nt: TGTGCCATCAGGACAGGACAGCTCCCGGGGAACACTGAAGCTTTCTTT

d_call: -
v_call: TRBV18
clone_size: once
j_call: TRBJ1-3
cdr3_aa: CASSPQGVFGNTIYF
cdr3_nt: TGTGCCAGCTCACCACAGGGGGTATTTGGAAACACCATATATTTT

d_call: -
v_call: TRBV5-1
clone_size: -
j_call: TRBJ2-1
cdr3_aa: CASSLTGSSYNEQFF
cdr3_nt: TGCGCCAGCAGCTTGACAGGAAGCTCCTACAATGAGCAGTTCTTC

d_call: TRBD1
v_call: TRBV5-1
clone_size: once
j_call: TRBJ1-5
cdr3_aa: CASSTGTGANQPQHF
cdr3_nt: TGCGCCAGCAGCACCGGGACAGGGGCTAATCAGCCCCAGCATTTT

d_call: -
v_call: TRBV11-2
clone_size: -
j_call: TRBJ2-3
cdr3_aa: CASSFSTDTQYF
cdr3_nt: TGTGCCAGCAGCTTTAGCACAGATACGCAGTATTTT

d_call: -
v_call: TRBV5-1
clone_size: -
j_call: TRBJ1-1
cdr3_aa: CASSVTGSGTEAFF
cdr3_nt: TGCGCCAGCAGCGTAACAGGGTCGGGCACTGAAGCTTTCTTT